This is a list of T cell receptor beta chains from one sample in a study of blood T cell repertoires in COVID-19. The data were produced by immunoSEQ multiplex PCR, yet TCRdb's version contains in-frame clones alone and is incomplete. The data show about 260,000 clones, 85% to 90% seen once. Input material: peripheral blood. Source of these receptors: a woman in her twenties or thirties with COVID-19, enrolled during active disease. The CDR3 runs from the conserved cysteine through the conserved F or W. D genes are given only for firm matches. Not all rows give a size; the values are once, few, many and, for expanded clones, a class.

.	TRBV2	TRBJ2-7	.	TGTGCCAGCAGTGCTCAACAGTCCTCCTACGAGCAGTACTTC	CASSAQQSSYEQYF
.	TRBV18	TRBJ1-1	.	TGTGCCAGCTCACCACAGGCAGATAGGAGGACTGAAGCTTTCTTT	CASSPQADRRTEAFF
TRBD2	TRBV7-9	TRBJ2-6	once	TGTGCCAGCAGCCCTGGCGGGGGGCTCCCCTCTGGGGCCAACGTCCTGACTTTC	CASSPGGGLPSGANVLTF
TRBD2	TRBV9	TRBJ2-1	.	TGTGCCAGCAGCCCCTCCGGGACTAGGGTGAATGAGCAGTTCTTC	CASSPSGTRVNEQFF
.	TRBV6-5	TRBJ2-2	once	TGTGCCGCGGGGCTGGAGGTCGGGGAGCTGTTTTTT	CAAGLEVGELFF
TRBD2	TRBV11-1	TRBJ2-7	.	TGTGCCAGCAGTAAAGACTGGCTAGCGGGAGAACAGTACTTC	CASSKDWLAGEQYF
.	TRBV25-1	TRBJ1-4	.	TGTGCCAGCAGTGAATTCGACAGGTTTAATGAAAAACTGTTTTTT	CASSEFDRFNEKLFF
TRBD1	TRBV7-6	TRBJ2-6	.	TGTGCCAGCAGTTCCGGGACAGGGGGCTCTGGGGCCAACGTCCTGACTTTC	CASSSGTGGSGANVLTF
.	TRBV6-5	TRBJ1-5	.	TGTGCCAGCGGGGGATCGGGACAAATCAATCAGCCCCAGCATTTT	CASGGSGQINQPQHF
.	TRBV19	TRBJ1-2	.	TGTGCCAGTAGTAAACTTCCGGGAGATGCTGCAGCCTTCTATGGCTACACCTTC	CASSKLPGDAAAFYGYTF
.	TRBV19	TRBJ2-1	.	TGTGCCAGTAGAGTTGAGGGAGACGAGCAGTTCTTC	CASRVEGDEQFF
.	TRBV5-5	TRBJ1-1	once	TGTGCCAGCAGCTTCGGAGCGAACACTGAAGCTTTCTTT	CASSFGANTEAFF
TRBD1	TRBV7-2	TRBJ2-3	.	TGTGCCAGCAGCTCAAGGACAGGAACTAGCACAGATACGCAGTATTTT	CASSSRTGTSTDTQYF
.	TRBV9	TRBJ2-1	.	TGTGCCAGCAGCGTAGATCCGACTTCCTACAATGAGCAGTTCTTC	CASSVDPTSYNEQFF
TRBD1	TRBV4-2	TRBJ2-7	.	TGTGCCAGCAGCCACATACAGGGGGCGGAGGAGCAGTACTTC	CASSHIQGAEEQYF
TRBD1	TRBV4-2	TRBJ2-7	.	TGTGCCAGCAGCCATGGGGACAGGGTCTCCTACGAGCAGTACTTC	CASSHGDRVSYEQYF
TRBD2	TRBV18	TRBJ2-3	.	TGTGCCAGCTCACCATCCTCTAGCGGGACAGATACGCAGTATTTT	CASSPSSSGTDTQYF
.	TRBV2	TRBJ1-5	.	TGTGCCAGCCTGGGACAAAATAGCAATCAGCCCCAGCATTTT	CASLGQNSNQPQHF
TRBD2	TRBV5-8	TRBJ2-3	.	TGTGCCAGCAGTTCAAATAGTGCGGGAGAACGGGATACGCAGTATTTT	CASSSNSAGERDTQYF
TRBD2	TRBV3-1/TRBV3-2	TRBJ2-1	.	TGTGCCAGCAGCCCGAGCGGGAGGGCCAATGAGCAGTTCTTC	CASSPSGRANEQFF
TRBD1	TRBV5-4	TRBJ2-5	.	TGTGCCAGCAGCCCCGACAGGGAAGAGACCCAGTACTTC	CASSPDREETQYF
.	TRBV18	TRBJ1-1	.	TGTGCCAGCTCACCCTTAACAGAAAACACTGAAGCTTTCTTT	CASSPLTENTEAFF
.	TRBV28	TRBJ2-5	.	TGTGCCAGCAGCTATGACATCCAAGAGACCCAGTACTTC	CASSYDIQETQYF
.	TRBV18	TRBJ1-1	.	TGTGCCAGCTCACCCGACATGAACACTGAAGCTTTCTTT	CASSPDMNTEAFF
TRBD1	TRBV18	TRBJ2-1	.	TGTGCCAGCCGGGACAGGGCCCGCAATGAGCAGTTCTTC	CASRDRARNEQFF
TRBD2	TRBV10-1	TRBJ2-4	.	TGCGCCAGCAGTCCAGGACTAGCGGGACAAAACATTCAGTACTTC	CASSPGLAGQNIQYF
TRBD1	TRBV2	TRBJ1-6	.	TGTGCCAGCAGTAAGGGGGCGCGGGATTCACCCCTCCACTTT	CASSKGARDSPLHF
.	TRBV10-2	TRBJ2-7	.	TGCGCCAGCAGTGCGGTTCTCTCCGAGCAGTACTTC	CASSAVLSEQYF
.	TRBV7-9	TRBJ1-1	.	TGTGCCAGCAGGACAGACATGAACACTGAAGCTTTCTTT	CASRTDMNTEAFF
TRBD2	TRBV2	TRBJ2-2	.	TGTGCCAGCAGTGAAAAGGTAGCGGGAATTGGCGAGCTGTTTTTT	CASSEKVAGIGELFF
.	TRBV5-1	TRBJ2-1	.	TGCGCCAGCAGCTTGGCCACAGGGTCTCAGGAGTTCTTC	CASSLATGSQEFF
.	TRBV5-1	TRBJ2-7	once	TGCGCCAGCAGCCTCCACAGGGCCCCCTACGAGCAGTACTTC	CASSLHRAPYEQYF
.	TRBV24-1	TRBJ2-2	.	TGTGCCACCAGTGATTTGCAATCGGACATCTTCACCGGGGAGCTGTTTTTT	CATSDLQSDIFTGELFF
.	TRBV13	TRBJ2-1	.	TGTGCCAGCAGCCAGAGGGTGACCGGCTACAATGAGCAGTTCTTC	CASSQRVTGYNEQFF
TRBD2	TRBV24-1	TRBJ2-3	.	TGTGCCACCAGTGAGCAGACTAGCGGGAGGGTTGTAGATACGCAGTATTTT	CATSEQTSGRVVDTQYF
TRBD1	TRBV6-2/TRBV6-3	TRBJ2-7	.	TGTGCCAGCAGTTACTCGAACAGGGGGCCCACCTACGAGCAGTACTTC	CASSYSNRGPTYEQYF
.	TRBV6-5	TRBJ1-2	.	TGTGCCAGCAGCGACAGCCTTCGCTATGGCTACACCTTC	CASSDSLRYGYTF
.	TRBV20-1	TRBJ1-5	.	TGCAGTGCTAGTGGCCAGTCTAGTCAGCCCCAGCATTTT	CSASGQSSQPQHF
.	TRBV2	TRBJ1-1	.	TGTGCCAGCAAGTTTGGGCCCGATTCTGGCACTGAAGCTTTCTTT	CASKFGPDSGTEAFF
.	TRBV12-3/TRBV12-4	TRBJ1-1	.	TGTGCCAGCAGTTTTTCTTACACTGAAGCTTTCTTT	CASSFSYTEAFF
.	TRBV24-1	TRBJ1-5	.	TGTGCCACCCCCACTGGAGAATATAGCAATCAGCCCCAGCATTTT	CATPTGEYSNQPQHF
.	TRBV5-8	TRBJ1-5	.	TGTGCCAGCAGCTTAGACGGCGCGGGGGATCAGCCCCAGCATTTT	CASSLDGAGDQPQHF
.	TRBV7-9	TRBJ2-7	.	TGTGCCAGCAGCTCCAGGGTAGGCCCTACCTACGAGCAGTACTTC	CASSSRVGPTYEQYF
TRBD1	TRBV5-1	TRBJ1-2	.	TGCGCCAGCAGCTTGGAGGGGGCTGGCTACACCTTC	CASSLEGAGYTF
TRBD2	TRBV6-5	TRBJ2-7	.	TGTGCCAGCAGTTACGGGGGGGGCTCCTACGAGCAGTACTTC	CASSYGGGSYEQYF
.	TRBV2	TRBJ1-2	.	TGTGCCAGCAGTGAAGCGCTTCAGGAGGGTGGCTATGGCTACACCTTC	CASSEALQEGGYGYTF
TRBD2	TRBV9	TRBJ2-3	.	TGTGCCAGCAGCCATAACTCAGCGGGAGGCACAGATACGCAGTATTTT	CASSHNSAGGTDTQYF
TRBD1	TRBV15	TRBJ1-2	.	TGTGCCACCAGAGGGGGGACAGGGTCTGGCTACACCTTC	CATRGGTGSGYTF
TRBD1	TRBV3-1/TRBV3-2	TRBJ1-2	.	TGTGCCAGCAGCCAAGCAGGGACAGACTATGGCTACACCTTC	CASSQAGTDYGYTF
.	TRBV10-3	TRBJ2-5	.	TGTGCCATCTCCGGCGACCAGGGAGAGACCCAGTACTTC	CAISGDQGETQYF
TRBD1	TRBV5-1	TRBJ2-7	.	TGCGCCAGCAGCTTGGTACAGGACAGGGGCTACGAGCAGTACTTC	CASSLVQDRGYEQYF
TRBD1	TRBV6-5	TRBJ1-1	few	TGTGCCAGCAGTTACGCCCAGGGGGAAGTGGCTTTCTTT	CASSYAQGEVAFF
.	TRBV6-1	TRBJ2-1	.	TGTGCCAGCAGTGAACTCGGGGTGGATGATGAGCAGTTCTTC	CASSELGVDDEQFF
.	TRBV24-1	TRBJ2-1	.	TGTGCCACCAGTGCCACGGGTCATGAGCAGTTCTTC	CATSATGHEQFF